This T cell receptor (beta chain) is from a study of control samples from healthy donors and cancer patients. This clone was seen once. Assay used: immunoSEQ multiplex PCR; TCRdb lists only in-frame clones, some missing. The repertoire holds around 120,000 clones, with approximately 90% as singletons. Germline V CDR1 and CDR2: SGHTA, FQGNSA. V lost 8 bases, J lost 7 bases, and 9 bases lay in between. The CDR3 extends over 10 amino acids. The V gene is TRBV7-2, the J gene TRBJ2-7; D call uncertain. The clonotype was recovered from a woman aged 18-30 years in good health. Sequenced sample: blood. The CDR3 DNA is TGTGCCAGCGACGACGGGGAGCAGTACTTC. The encoded protein is CASDDGEQYF.